This T cell receptor (beta chain) was documented in a study of blood T cell repertoires in COVID-19. As for the study in general: The origin of the acute and convalescent COVID-19 samples was the United States, Italy and Spain.

Libraries were prepared by immunoSEQ multiplex PCR; TCRdb keeps only in-frame clonotypes and omits some of them. The sample carries roughly 47,000 clones, roughly 84% recorded once. Germline loops: CDR1 SEHNR, CDR2 FQNEAQ (reference sequence). V was clipped by 3 bases and J by 1 base, with 12 bases between them. There are 15 residues in the CDR3. This sequence joins TRBV7-9 and TRBJ2-5, with D possibly matching TRBD1 (6 bases). Sample: peripheral blood. The clonotype was recovered from an older woman with acute or convalescent COVID-19. The CDR3 sequence is CASSFLETGQETQYF. The CDR3 nucleotides are TGTGCCAGCAGCTTCCTAGAGACAGGCCAAGAGACCCAGTACTTC. The full variable domain, rest sourced from reference TRBV7-9 and TRBJ2-5, is DTGVSQNPRHKITKRGQNVTFRCDPISEHNRLYWYRQTLGQGPEFLTYFQNEAQLEKSRLLSDRFSAERPKGSFSTLEIQRTEQGDSAMYLCASSFLETGQETQYFGPGTRLLVL.